These 2 T cell receptor beta chains share one sample of origin, sequenced in a study of spatial heterogeneity in lung cancer. MiXCR, applied by TCRdb to the 5' RACE reads, yields one record per CDR3 protein. Of around 6,000 distinct CDR3 sequences in the sample, approximately 20% were seen once. The time point: sample taken at primary tumor resection. The specimen comprised normal lung tissue next to the tumor, sampled at surgery. Receptors originate from a male donor with early-stage non-small cell lung cancer.

The CDR3 nucleotides read TGCAGTGCTAGAGATCTTAGTCAGTTAGCGAACACTGAAGCTTTCTTT. Its translation is CSARDLSQLANTEAFF. The J gene is TRBJ1-1, the V gene TRBV20-1; D not certain. The CDR3 is made up of 16 amino acids. From germline, CDR1 is DFQATT and CDR2 SNEGSKA (reference sequence). Trimming took off 0 bases at V and 1 base at J, with 15 bases between the two ends.

The chain recombines TRBV28 with TRBJ2-5; 11 nucleotides line up with TRBD2. Germline-derived CDR1 and CDR2 are MDHEN and SYDVKM. V trimming: 6 bases; J trimming: 4 bases; junction bases outside the gene matches: 10. CDR3 length equals 16 residues. The DNA of the CDR3 is TGTGCCAGCAGACCGATAGCGGGAGGGGGGGCAGAGACCCAGTACTTC. This codes for CASRPIAGGGAETQYF. Variable domain in full (rest from reference TRBV28 and TRBJ2-5): DVKVTQSSRYLVKRTGEKVFLECVQDMDHENMFWYRQDPGLGLRLIYFSYDVKMKEKGDIPEGYSVSREKKERFSLILESASTNQTSMYLCASRPIAGGGAETQYFGPGTRLLVL.